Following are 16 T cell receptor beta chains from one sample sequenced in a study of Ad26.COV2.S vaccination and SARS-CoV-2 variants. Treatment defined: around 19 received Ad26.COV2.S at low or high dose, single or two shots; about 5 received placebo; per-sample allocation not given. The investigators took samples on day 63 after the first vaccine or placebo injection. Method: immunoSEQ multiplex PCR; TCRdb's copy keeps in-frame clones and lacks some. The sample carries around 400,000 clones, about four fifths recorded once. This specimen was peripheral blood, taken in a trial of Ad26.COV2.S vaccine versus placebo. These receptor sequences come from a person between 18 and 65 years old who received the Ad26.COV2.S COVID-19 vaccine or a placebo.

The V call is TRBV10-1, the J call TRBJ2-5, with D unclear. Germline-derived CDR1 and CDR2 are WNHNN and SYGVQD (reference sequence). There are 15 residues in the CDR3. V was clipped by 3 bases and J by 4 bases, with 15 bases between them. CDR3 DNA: TGCGCCAGCAGTGACCGAGACGTCTGGGGAGAGACCCAGTACTTC. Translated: CASSDRDVWGETQYF.

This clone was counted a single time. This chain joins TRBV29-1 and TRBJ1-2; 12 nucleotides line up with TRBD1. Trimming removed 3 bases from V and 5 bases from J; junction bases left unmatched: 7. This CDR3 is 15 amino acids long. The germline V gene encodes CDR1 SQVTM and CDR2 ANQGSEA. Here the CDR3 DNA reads TGCAGCGTTGAGGGACAGGGGGCCTTCCAGTATGGCTACACCTTC. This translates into CSVEGQGAFQYGYTF.

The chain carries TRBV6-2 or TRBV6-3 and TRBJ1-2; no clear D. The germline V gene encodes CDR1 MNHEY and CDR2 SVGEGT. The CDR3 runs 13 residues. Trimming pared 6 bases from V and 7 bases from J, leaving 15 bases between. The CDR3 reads CASSRRSNRGYTF. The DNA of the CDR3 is TGTGCCAGCAGCCGTAGGTCCAACCGTGGCTACACCTTC.

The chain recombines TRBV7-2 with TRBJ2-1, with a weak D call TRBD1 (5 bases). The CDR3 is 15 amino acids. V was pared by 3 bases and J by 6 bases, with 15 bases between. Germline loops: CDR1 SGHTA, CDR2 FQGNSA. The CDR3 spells CASSLGREAVNEQFF. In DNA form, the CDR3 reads TGTGCCAGCAGCTTGGGCAGGGAAGCTGTCAATGAGCAGTTCTTC.

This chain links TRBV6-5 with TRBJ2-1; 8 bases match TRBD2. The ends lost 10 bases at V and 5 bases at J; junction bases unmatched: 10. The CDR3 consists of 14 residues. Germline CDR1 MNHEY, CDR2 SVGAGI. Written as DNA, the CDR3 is TGTGCCACCCAAAGCGGGAGTGACCACAATGAGCAGTTCTTC. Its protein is CATQSGSDHNEQFF.

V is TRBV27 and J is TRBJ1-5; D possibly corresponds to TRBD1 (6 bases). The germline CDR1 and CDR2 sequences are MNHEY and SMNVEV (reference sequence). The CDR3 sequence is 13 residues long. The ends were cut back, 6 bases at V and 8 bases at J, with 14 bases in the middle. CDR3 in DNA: TGTGCCAGCAGAAGACAGGTATTAGAGCCCCAGCATTTT. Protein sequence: CASRRQVLEPQHF.

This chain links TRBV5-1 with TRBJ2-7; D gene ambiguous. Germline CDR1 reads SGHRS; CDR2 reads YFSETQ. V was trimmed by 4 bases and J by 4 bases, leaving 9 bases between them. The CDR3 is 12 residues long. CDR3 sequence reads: CASSTGRYEQYF. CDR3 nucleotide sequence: TGCGCCAGCAGCACTGGACGATACGAGCAGTACTTC.

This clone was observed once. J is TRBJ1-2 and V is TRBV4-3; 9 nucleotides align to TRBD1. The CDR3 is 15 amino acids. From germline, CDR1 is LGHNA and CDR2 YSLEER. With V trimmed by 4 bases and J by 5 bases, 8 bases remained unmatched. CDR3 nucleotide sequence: TGCGCCAGCAGCCGGACCGGGACAGGGCAATATGGCTACACCTTC. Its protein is CASSRTGTGQYGYTF.

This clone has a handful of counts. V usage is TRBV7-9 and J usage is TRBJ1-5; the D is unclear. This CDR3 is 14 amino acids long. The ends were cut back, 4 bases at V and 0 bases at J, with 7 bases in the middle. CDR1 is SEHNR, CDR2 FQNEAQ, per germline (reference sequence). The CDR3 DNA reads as TGTGCCAGCAGCTCCTCACGTAGCAATCAGCCCCAGCATTTT. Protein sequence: CASSSSRSNQPQHF.

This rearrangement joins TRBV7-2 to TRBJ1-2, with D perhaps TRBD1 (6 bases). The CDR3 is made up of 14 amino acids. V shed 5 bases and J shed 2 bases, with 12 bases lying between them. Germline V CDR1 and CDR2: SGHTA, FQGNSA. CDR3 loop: CASSPRTANYGYTF. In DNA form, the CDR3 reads TGTGCCAGCAGCCCGAGGACAGCCAACTATGGCTACACCTTC. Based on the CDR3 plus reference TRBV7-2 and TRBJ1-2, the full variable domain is GAGVSQSPSNKVTEKGKDVELRCDPISGHTALYWYRQSLGQGLEFLIYFQGNSAPDKSGLPSDRFSAERTGGSVSTLTIQRTQQEDSAVYLCASSPRTANYGYTFGSGTRLTVV.

The CDR3 DNA is TGTGCCAGCAGCTTAGATCGGGGAACCGGGGAGCTGTTTTTT. Protein: CASSLDRGTGELFF. The V call is TRBV11-2, the J call TRBJ2-2, with D possibly being TRBD2 (5 bases). Germline CDR1 and CDR2: SGHAT and FQNNGV. The CDR3 covers 14 residues. Trimming pared 0 bases from V and 5 bases from J, leaving 7 bases between. The variable domain in full, completed from reference TRBV11-2 and TRBJ2-2, reads EAGVAQSPRYKIIEKRQSVAFWCNPISGHATLYWYQQILGQGPKLLIQFQNNGVVDDSQLPKDRFSAERLKGVDSTLKIQPAKLEDSAVYLCASSLDRGTGELFFGEGSRLTVL.

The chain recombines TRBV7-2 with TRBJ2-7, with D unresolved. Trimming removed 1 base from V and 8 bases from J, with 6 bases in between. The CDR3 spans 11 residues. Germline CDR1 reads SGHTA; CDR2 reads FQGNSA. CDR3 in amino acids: CASSLVRKQYF. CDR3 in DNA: TGTGCCAGCAGCTTAGTAAGAAAGCAGTACTTC.

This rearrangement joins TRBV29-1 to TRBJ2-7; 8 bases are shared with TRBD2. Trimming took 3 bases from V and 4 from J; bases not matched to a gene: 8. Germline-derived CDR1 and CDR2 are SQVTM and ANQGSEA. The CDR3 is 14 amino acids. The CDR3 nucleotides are TGCAGCGTTGAGGGCGGGACTAGTGGGTACGAGCAGTACTTC. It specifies CSVEGGTSGYEQYF.

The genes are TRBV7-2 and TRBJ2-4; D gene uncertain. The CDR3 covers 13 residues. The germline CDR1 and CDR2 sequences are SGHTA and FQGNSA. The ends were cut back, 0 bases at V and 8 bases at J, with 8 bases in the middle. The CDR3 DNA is TGTGCCAGCAGCTTAGCAGTCGTCGACATTCAGTACTTC. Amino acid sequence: CASSLAVVDIQYF.

CDR3 nucleotide sequence: TGTGCCAGCTCACCGGACGTAGGGTACGAGCAGTACTTC. The encoded protein is CASSPDVGYEQYF. The V and J genes are TRBV18 and TRBJ2-7; no reliable D call. The germline V gene has CDR1 KGHSH and CDR2 LQKENI. CDR3 length: 13 residues. The V gene lost 3 bases and the J gene lost 4 bases, with 10 bases spanning the gap.

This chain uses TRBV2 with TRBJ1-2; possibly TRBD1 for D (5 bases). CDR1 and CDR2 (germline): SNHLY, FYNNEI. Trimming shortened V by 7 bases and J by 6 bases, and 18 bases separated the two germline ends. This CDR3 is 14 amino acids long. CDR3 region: CASITGLGSDGYTF. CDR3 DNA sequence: TGTGCCAGCATAACGGGACTGGGCTCGGATGGCTACACCTTC.